This TCR beta chain came from a study of response to subunit inactivated influenza vaccine. The CDR3 consists of 16 residues. With V trimmed by 4 bases and J by 1 base, 8 bases remained unmatched. In its sample, this clonotype was seen a few times. The target antigen is unknown. TCRdb recomputed calls from the RT-PCR reads with MiXCR, one row per CDR3 protein. Of around 480,000 distinct CDR3 sequences listed, approximately 11% are singletons. Study conclusions and caveats: Few new T cells, the authors suggested, are recruited by each seasonal influenza vaccination.

This chain links TRBV12-3 or TRBV12-4 with TRBJ2-7, with 9 bases aligning to TRBD2. The sample consisted of PBMCs from blood, taken roughly 46 days after vaccination. The receptor comes from a man in his forties or fifties who received an inactivated influenza vaccine. CDR3 DNA sequence: TGTGCCAGCAGTTCCCCAGCGGGGGGCTCTTCCTACGAGCAGTACTTC. This encodes CASSSPAGGSSYEQYF.